The rows below give T cell receptor beta chains drawn from one sample of a study of response to subunit inactivated influenza vaccine. TCRdb reanalysed the RT-PCR reads using MiXCR and keeps one entry per CDR3 protein. The table includes under 950,000 distinct CDR3 sequences, roughly 20% detected once. Sequencing used PBMCs from blood, obtained around 5 days after vaccination. These receptors all stem from a man aged 45-65 years who received an inactivated influenza vaccine. Both conserved end residues are part of each CDR3. D genes are given only for firm matches. Some rows mark clone size as missing; the rest say once, few, many or name a class of expanded clone.

14	TRBJ2-7	-	TRBV4-2	few	TGTGCCAGCAGCCAAGAAGGACAGACCTACGAGCAGTACTTC	CASSQEGQTYEQYF
17	TRBJ1-1	TRBD1	TRBV5-1	once	TGCGCCAGCAGCTTGTGGGGGGACAGGGTTGGGAACACTGAAGCTTTCTTT	CASSLWGDRVGNTEAFF
11	TRBJ1-1	TRBD1	TRBV6-2/TRBV6-3	-	TGTGCCAGCGACAGGGGGACTGAAGCTTTCTTT	CASDRGTEAFF
15	TRBJ2-7	TRBD1	TRBV5-1	-	TGCGCCAGCAGCACCCAACAGGGGCCCTCCTACGAGCAGTACTTC	CASSTQQGPSYEQYF
16	TRBJ2-7	TRBD1	TRBV5-1	-	TGCGCCAGCAGCACCGGGGGGACAGGGAGCTCCTACGAGCAGTACTTC	CASSTGGTGSSYEQYF
15	TRBJ1-1	TRBD1	TRBV4-3	-	TGCGCCAGCAGCAGCCAACAGGGGAATAGGGCTGAAGCTTTCTTT	CASSSQQGNRAEAFF
18	TRBJ1-1	-	TRBV14	-	TGTGCCAGCAGCCAAGCAGGGTCCCTCATACCGATGAACACTGAAGCTTTCTTT	CASSQAGSLIPMNTEAFF
16	TRBJ2-3	TRBD2	TRBV12-3/TRBV12-4	-	TGTGCCAGCAGCCGATCTCCTAGCGGGGGGTTGAATACGCAGTATTTT	CASSRSPSGGLNTQYF
13	TRBJ2-3	-	TRBV24-1	few	TGTGCCACCAGGTCCGCGGGGAGTGATACGCAGTATTTT	CATRSAGSDTQYF
13	TRBJ1-3	-	TRBV20-1	-	TGCAGTGCTAGAGTTACGACTGGAAACACCATATATTTT	CSARVTTGNTIYF
16	TRBJ2-5	-	TRBV11-1	-	TGTGCCAGCAGCTTAGCGCGCGCGGGATTAGGCGAGACCCAGTACTTC	CASSLARAGLGETQYF
13	TRBJ2-7	-	TRBV5-1	few	TGCGCCAGCAGCTTCACAGATACCTACGAGCAGTACTTC	CASSFTDTYEQYF
11	TRBJ2-7	-	TRBV29-1	-	TGCAGCGTTGGCAGGGCGGCCGAGCAGTACTTC	CSVGRAAEQYF
17	TRBJ2-1	-	TRBV24-1	few	TGTGCCACCAGTGATCCCATTGTCAGTTCCTTAAGCGATGAGCAGTTCTTC	CATSDPIVSSLSDEQFF
11	TRBJ2-3	-	TRBV12-3/TRBV12-4	many	TGTGCCAGCAGTCGTAGCGCAAGTCCGTATTTT	CASSRSASPYF
14	TRBJ2-7	-	TRBV2	-	TGTGCCAGCAATCCACAGGGACCCCCCTACGAGCAGTACTTC	CASNPQGPPYEQYF
12	TRBJ1-6	-	TRBV3-1	few	TGTGCCAGCACTGGAGTAAATTCACCCCTCCACTTT	CASTGVNSPLHF